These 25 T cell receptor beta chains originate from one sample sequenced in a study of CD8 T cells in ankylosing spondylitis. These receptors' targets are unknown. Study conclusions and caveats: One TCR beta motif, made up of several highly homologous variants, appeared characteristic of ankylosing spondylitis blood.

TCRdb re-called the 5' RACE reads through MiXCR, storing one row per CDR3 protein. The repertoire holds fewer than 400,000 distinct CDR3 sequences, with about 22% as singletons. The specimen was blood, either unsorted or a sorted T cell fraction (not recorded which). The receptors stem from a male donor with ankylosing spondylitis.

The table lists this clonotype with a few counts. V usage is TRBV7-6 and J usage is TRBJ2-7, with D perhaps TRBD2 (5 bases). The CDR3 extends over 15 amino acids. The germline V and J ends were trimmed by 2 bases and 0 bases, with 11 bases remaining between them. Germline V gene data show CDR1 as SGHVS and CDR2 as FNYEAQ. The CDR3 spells CASSLTAGSSYEQYF. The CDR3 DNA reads TGTGCCAGCAGCTTAACGGCGGGCTCCTCCTACGAGCAGTACTTC.

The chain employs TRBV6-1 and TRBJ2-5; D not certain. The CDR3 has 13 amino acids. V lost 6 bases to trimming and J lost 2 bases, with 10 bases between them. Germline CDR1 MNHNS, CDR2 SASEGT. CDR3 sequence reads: CASRKRKQETQYF. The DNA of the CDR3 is TGTGCCAGCAGGAAGAGGAAGCAAGAGACCCAGTACTTC.

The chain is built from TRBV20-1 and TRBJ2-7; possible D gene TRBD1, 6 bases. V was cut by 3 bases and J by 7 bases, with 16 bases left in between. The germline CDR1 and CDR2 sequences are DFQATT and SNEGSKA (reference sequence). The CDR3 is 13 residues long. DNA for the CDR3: TGCAGTGCTAGTAGGGGGATATCGGGGGAGCAGTACTTC. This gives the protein CSASRGISGEQYF.

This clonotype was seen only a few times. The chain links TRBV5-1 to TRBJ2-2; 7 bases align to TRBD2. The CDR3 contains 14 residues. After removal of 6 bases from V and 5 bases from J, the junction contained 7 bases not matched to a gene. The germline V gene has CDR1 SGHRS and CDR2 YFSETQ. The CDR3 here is CASTAGAITGELFF. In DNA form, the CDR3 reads TGCGCCAGCACGGCGGGAGCGATTACCGGGGAGCTGTTTTTT.

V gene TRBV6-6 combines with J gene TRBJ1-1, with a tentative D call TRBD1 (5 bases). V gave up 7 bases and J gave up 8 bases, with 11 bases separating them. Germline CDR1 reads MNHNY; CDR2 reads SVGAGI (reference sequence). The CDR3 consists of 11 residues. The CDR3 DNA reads TGTGCCAGCACCTGGGGGGGGGAAGCTTTCTTT. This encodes CASTWGGEAFF.

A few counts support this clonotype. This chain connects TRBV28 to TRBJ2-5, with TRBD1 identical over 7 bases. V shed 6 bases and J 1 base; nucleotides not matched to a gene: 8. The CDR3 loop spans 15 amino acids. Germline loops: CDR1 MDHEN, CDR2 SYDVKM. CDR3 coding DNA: TGTGCCAGCAGCTCTCTTTGGACAGGCCAAGAGACCCAGTACTTC. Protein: CASSSLWTGQETQYF.

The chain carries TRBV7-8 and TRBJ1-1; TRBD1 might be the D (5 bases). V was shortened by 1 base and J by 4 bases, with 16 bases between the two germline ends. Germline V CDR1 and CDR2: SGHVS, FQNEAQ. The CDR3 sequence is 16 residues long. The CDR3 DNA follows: TGTGCCAGCAGCTTAGGGGGGGGGAGAGTTGGCACTGAAGCTTTCTTT. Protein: CASSLGGGRVGTEAFF.

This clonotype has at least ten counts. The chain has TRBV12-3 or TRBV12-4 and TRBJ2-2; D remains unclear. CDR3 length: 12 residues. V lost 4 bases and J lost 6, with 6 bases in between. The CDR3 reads CASSSESGELFF. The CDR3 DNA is TGTGCCAGCAGTTCAGAGTCCGGGGAGCTGTTTTTT.

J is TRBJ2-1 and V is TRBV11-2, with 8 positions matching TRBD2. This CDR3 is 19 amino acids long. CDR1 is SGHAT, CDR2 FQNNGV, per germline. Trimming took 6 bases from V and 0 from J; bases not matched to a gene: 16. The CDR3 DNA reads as TGTGCCAGCAGTTCCCGTATTAGCGGGACGCCAAGCTCCTACAATGAGCAGTTCTTC. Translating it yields CASSSRISGTPSSYNEQFF.

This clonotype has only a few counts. The CDR3 loop is CASSSGRQVPYEQYF. Written as DNA, the CDR3 is TGCGCCAGCAGCTCGGGACGGCAGGTCCCCTACGAGCAGTACTTC. V and J are TRBV5-1 and TRBJ2-7, with D possibly called TRBD1 or TRBD2 (5 bases each). The V gene lost 3 bases and the J gene lost 2 bases, with 15 bases spanning the gap. The germline CDR1 and CDR2 sequences are SGHRS and YFSETQ. The CDR3 extends over 15 amino acids.

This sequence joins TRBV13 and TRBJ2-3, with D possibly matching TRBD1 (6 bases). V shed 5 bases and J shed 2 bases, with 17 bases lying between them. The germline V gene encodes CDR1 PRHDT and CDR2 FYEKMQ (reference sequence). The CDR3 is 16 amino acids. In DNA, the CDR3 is TGTGCCAGCAGCGAACAGGGTCGGTCTTTCACAGATACGCAGTATTTT. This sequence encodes CASSEQGRSFTDTQYF. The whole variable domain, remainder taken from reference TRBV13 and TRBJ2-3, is AAGVIQSPRHLIKEKRETATLKCYPIPRHDTVYWYQQGPGQDPQFLISFYEKMQSDKGSIPDRFSAQQFSDYHSELNMSSLELGDSALYFCASSEQGRSFTDTQYFGPGTRLTVL.

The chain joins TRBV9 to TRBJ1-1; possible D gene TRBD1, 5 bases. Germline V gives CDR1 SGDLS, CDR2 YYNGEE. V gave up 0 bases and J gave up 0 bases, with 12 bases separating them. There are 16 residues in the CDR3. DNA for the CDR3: TGTGCCAGCAGCGTAGGGGGACCAAACATGAACACTGAAGCTTTCTTT. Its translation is CASSVGGPNMNTEAFF.

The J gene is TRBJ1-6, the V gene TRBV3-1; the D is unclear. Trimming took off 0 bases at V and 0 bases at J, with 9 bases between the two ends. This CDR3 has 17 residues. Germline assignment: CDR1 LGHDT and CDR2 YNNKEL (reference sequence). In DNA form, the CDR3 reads TGTGCCAGCAGCCAAGATTCGGGGTACTCCTATAATTCACCCCTCCACTTT. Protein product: CASSQDSGYSYNSPLHF.

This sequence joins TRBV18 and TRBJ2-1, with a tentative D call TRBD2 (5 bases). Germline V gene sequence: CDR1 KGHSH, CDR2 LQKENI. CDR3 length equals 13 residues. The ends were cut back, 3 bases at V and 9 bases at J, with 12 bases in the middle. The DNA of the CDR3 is TGTGCCAGCTCACCGTTGGAGGCTAGTGAGCAGTTCTTC. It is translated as CASSPLEASEQFF.

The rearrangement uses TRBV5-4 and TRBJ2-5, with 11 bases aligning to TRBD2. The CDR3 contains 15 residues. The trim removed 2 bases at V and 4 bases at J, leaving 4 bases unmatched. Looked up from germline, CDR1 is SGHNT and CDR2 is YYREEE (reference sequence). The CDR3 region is CASSFTSGSAETQYF. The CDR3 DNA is TGTGCCAGCAGCTTCACTAGCGGGAGCGCAGAGACCCAGTACTTC. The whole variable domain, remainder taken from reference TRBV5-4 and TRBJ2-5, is ETGVTQSPTHLIKTRGQQVTLRCSSQSGHNTVSWYQQALGQGPQFIFQYYREEENGRGNFPPRFSGLQFPNYSSELNVNALELDDSALYLCASSFTSGSAETQYFGPGTRLLVL.

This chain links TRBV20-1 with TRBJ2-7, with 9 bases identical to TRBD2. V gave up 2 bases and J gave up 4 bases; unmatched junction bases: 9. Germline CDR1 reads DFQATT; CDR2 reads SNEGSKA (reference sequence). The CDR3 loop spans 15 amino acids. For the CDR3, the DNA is TGCAGTGCTAGACGGCCGGCTAGCGGGAAATACGAGCAGTACTTC. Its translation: CSARRPASGKYEQYF.

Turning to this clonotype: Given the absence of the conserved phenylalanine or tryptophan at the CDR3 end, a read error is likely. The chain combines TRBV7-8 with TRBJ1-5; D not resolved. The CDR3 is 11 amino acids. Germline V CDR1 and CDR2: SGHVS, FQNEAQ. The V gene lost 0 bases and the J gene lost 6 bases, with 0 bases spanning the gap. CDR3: CASSLAQPQHY. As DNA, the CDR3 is TGTGCCAGCAGCTTAGCTCAGCCCCAGCATTAT.

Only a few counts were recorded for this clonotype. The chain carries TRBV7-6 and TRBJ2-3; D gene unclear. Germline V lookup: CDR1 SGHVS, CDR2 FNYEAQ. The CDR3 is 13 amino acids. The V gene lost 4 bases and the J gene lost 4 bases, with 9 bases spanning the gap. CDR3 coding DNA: TGTGCCAGCAGCTCCTTTCGGGCAGATACGCAGTATTTT. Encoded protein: CASSSFRADTQYF.

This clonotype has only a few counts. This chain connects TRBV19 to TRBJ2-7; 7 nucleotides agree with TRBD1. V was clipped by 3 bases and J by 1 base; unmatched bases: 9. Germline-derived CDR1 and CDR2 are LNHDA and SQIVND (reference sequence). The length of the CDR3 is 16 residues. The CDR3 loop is CASSIDGQDPSYEQYF. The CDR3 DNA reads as TGTGCCAGTAGTATCGACGGACAGGACCCTTCCTACGAGCAGTACTTC.

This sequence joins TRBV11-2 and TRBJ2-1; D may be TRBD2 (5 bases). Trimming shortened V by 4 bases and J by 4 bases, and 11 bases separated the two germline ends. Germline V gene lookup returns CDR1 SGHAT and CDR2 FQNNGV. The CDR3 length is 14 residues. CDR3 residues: CASSYGLVYNEQFF. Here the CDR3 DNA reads TGTGCCAGCAGCTACGGACTCGTTTACAATGAGCAGTTCTTC.

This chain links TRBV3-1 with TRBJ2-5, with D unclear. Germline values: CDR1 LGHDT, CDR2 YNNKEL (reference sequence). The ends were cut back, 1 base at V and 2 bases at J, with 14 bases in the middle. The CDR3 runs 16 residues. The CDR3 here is CASSQVSLRLQETQYF. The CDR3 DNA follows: TGTGCCAGCAGCCAAGTGTCCCTGAGACTGCAAGAGACCCAGTACTTC.

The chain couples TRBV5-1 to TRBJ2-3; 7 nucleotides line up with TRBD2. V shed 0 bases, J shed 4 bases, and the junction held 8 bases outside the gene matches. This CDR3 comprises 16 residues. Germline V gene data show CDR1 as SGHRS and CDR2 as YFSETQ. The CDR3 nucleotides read TGCGCCAGCAGCTTGGGCGCCGCGGGAGTCGCAGATACGCAGTATTTT. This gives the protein CASSLGAAGVADTQYF.

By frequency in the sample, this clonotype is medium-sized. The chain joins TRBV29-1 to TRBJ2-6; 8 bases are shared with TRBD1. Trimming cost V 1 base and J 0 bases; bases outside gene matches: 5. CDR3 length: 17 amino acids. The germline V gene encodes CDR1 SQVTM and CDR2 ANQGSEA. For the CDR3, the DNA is TGCAGCGTTGAAGCCCGGGACAGGATCTCTGGGGCCAACGTCCTGACTTTC. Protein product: CSVEARDRISGANVLTF. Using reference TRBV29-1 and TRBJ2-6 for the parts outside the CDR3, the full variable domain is SAVISQKPSRDICQRGTSLTIQCQVDSQVTMMFWYRQQPGQSLTLIATANQGSEATYESGFVIDKFPISRPNLTFSTLTVSNMSPEDSSIYLCSVEARDRISGANVLTFGAGSRLTVL.

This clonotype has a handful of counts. CDR3 region: CASTNRGLLEKLFF. CDR3 bases: TGTGCCAGCACCAACAGGGGACTTTTGGAAAAACTGTTTTTT. The chain joins TRBV2 to TRBJ1-4; 7 nucleotides agree with TRBD1. Trimming at V came to 7 bases and at J to 8 bases, leaving 10 bases not matched to a gene. The CDR3 runs to 14 residues. Germline CDR1 is SNHLY and CDR2 is FYNNEI.

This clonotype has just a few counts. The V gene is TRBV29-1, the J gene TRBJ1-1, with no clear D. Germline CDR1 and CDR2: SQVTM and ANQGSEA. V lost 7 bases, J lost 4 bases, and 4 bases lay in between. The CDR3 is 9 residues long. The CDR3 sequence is CSGGTEAFF. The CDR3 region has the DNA TGCAGCGGGGGCACTGAAGCTTTCTTT.